The 29 T cell receptor beta chains below come from one sample, sequenced in a study of shared clonotypes between healthy human individuals. Assay: immunoSEQ multiplex PCR; the TCRdb copy retains only in-frame clones and omits some. The sample contains millions of clones, around 95% of which appear only once. The sequencing sample was made of naive CD4+ T cells sorted from blood. Subset of the sample: CD45RA+ positively selected. The receptors derive from a man aged 18 to 29 in good health.

The V call is TRBV10-2, the J call TRBJ2-7; D call uncertain. V lost 8 bases and J 2 bases, leaving 10 bases between the germline ends. The CDR3 has 12 residues. Germline CDR1 WSHSY, CDR2 SAAADI. CDR3 DNA: TGCGCCAGCTCAAAGGGCACCTACGAGCAGTACTTC. Its protein product is CASSKGTYEQYF.

CDR3 loop: CASSETRQGAISSQPQHF. The CDR3 nucleotides are TGTGCCAGCAGTGAAACTCGACAGGGGGCGATCTCTAGTCAGCCCCAGCATTTT. The V and J genes are TRBV2 and TRBJ1-5, with 10 bases aligning to TRBD1. Germline CDR1 and CDR2: SNHLY and FYNNEI. CDR3 length: 18 residues. V trimming: 2 bases; J trimming: 6 bases; junction bases outside the gene matches: 13. The whole variable domain, filled in from reference TRBV2 and TRBJ1-5, reads EPEVTQTPSHQVTQMGQEVILRCVPISNHLYFYWYRQILGQKVEFLVSFYNNEISEKSEIFDDQFSVERPDGSNFTLKIRSTKLEDSAMYFCASSETRQGAISSQPQHFGDGTRLSIL.

As concerns this clone: Other DNA sequences within the sample encode an identical CDR3. The rearrangement joins TRBV2 to TRBJ2-5, with a possible D match to TRBD2 (7 bases). Germline CDR1 reads SNHLY; CDR2 reads FYNNEI. The ends were cut back, 6 bases at V and 4 bases at J, with 9 bases in the middle. This CDR3 region has 12 residues. This CDR3 reads CASRRGGETQYF. The CDR3 nucleotides read TGTGCCAGCAGGAGGGGGGGAGAGACCCAGTACTTC.

This clone was counted once. The genes are TRBV5-6 and TRBJ2-7; D gene unclear. In germline, CDR1 is SGHDT, CDR2 YYEEEE. Trimming removed 6 bases at V and 3 bases at J, with 16 bases between. The CDR3 is 14 residues long. The CDR3 sequence: CASIERSGYYEQYF. In nucleotides, the CDR3 is TGTGCCAGCATAGAGAGATCGGGTTACTACGAGCAGTACTTC. The whole variable domain, filled in from reference TRBV5-6 and TRBJ2-7, reads DAGVTQSPTHLIKTRGQQVTLRCSPKSGHDTVSWYQQALGQGPQFIFQYYEEEERQRGNFPDRFSGHQFPNYSSELNVNALLLGDSALYLCASIERSGYYEQYFGPGTRLTVT.

Comment on this clone: Within the sample, other DNA sequences also encode this same CDR3. This rearrangement joins TRBV18 to TRBJ2-7; possible D gene TRBD1, 5 bases. The germline V gene has CDR1 KGHSH and CDR2 LQKENI. Trimming cost V 2 bases and J 1 base, with 12 bases left between them. The CDR3 length is 15 residues. The CDR3 loop is CASSPLGTGSYEQYF. CDR3 nucleotides: TGTGCCAGCTCACCATTGGGCACAGGTTCCTACGAGCAGTACTTC.

This chain uses TRBV30 with TRBJ1-2; D unresolved. The V and J ends lost 2 bases and 6 bases respectively, with 13 bases between them. Germline CDR1 is GTSNPN and CDR2 is SVGIG (reference sequence). This CDR3 has 13 residues. Here the CDR3 DNA reads TGTGCCTGGAGTCGGGCCGCCCCTGATGGCTACACCTTC. Residues: CAWSRAAPDGYTF.

CDR3 protein: CASSLYGSYGYTF. The CDR3 DNA follows: TGTGCCAGCAGTTTATATGGGAGCTATGGCTACACCTTC. The J gene is TRBJ1-2, the V gene TRBV28, with D hard to call. Trimming took off 1 base at V and 4 bases at J, with 7 bases between the two ends. In germline, CDR1 is MDHEN, CDR2 SYDVKM. The CDR3 has 13 amino acids.

This clone appeared once. V usage is TRBV9 and J usage is TRBJ2-3, with D tentatively TRBD1 (5 bases). The ends were cut back, 4 bases at V and 0 bases at J, with 12 bases in the middle. The CDR3 spans 15 residues. CDR1 and CDR2 from the germline V gene are SGDLS and YYNGEE. The CDR3 sequence is CASSRQNPSTDTQYF. The CDR3 DNA follows: TGTGCCAGCAGCCGACAGAACCCTAGCACAGATACGCAGTATTTT.

Points on this clone: Other DNA sequences from this sample encode an identical CDR3 as well. The genes are TRBV6-5 and TRBJ1-1, with D tentatively TRBD1 (6 bases). The CDR3 length is 13 residues. V lost 8 bases and J lost 1, with 11 bases in between. Germline assignment: CDR1 MNHEY and CDR2 SVGAGI. The CDR3 DNA follows: TGTGCCAGCCGCAGGGGACAGAACACTGAAGCTTTCTTT. This translates into CASRRGQNTEAFF.

The chain couples TRBV25-1 to TRBJ2-7; TRBD1 matches 7 bases. CDR1 is MGHDK and CDR2 is SYGVNS in the germline V gene. The length of the CDR3 is 14 residues. V lost 4 bases to trimming and J lost 2 bases; unmatched junction nucleotides: 5. The CDR3: CASSVDRVTYEQYF. CDR3 DNA sequence: TGTGCCAGCAGTGTAGACAGGGTAACCTACGAGCAGTACTTC.

The chain carries TRBV30 and TRBJ2-7; TRBD1 agrees at 9 bases. This CDR3 contains 14 residues. The trim removed 3 bases at V and 2 bases at J, leaving 5 bases unmatched. CDR1 GTSNPN and CDR2 SVGIG come from the germline V gene (reference sequence). This CDR3 reads CAWRGTGYTYEQYF. The CDR3 DNA sequence: TGTGCCTGGAGAGGGACAGGGTATACCTACGAGCAGTACTTC.

This sequence joins TRBV29-1 and TRBJ1-1, with unresolved D. Germline CDR1 SQVTM, CDR2 ANQGSEA. This CDR3 has 12 residues. Trimming took 4 bases from V and 1 from J, leaving 7 bases between them. DNA of the CDR3: TGCAGCGTTGTTGAGGGGAACACTGAAGCTTTCTTT. It translates to CSVVEGNTEAFF.

The V gene is TRBV2, the J gene TRBJ1-2; D is uncertain. Germline V gene data show CDR1 as SNHLY and CDR2 as FYNNEI. V gave up 6 bases and J gave up 4 bases, with 9 bases separating them. This CDR3 contains 12 residues. This CDR3 is CASSFVTYGYTF. For the CDR3, the DNA is TGTGCCAGCAGCTTCGTCACCTATGGCTACACCTTC. The variable domain in full, with the rest retrieved from reference TRBV2 and TRBJ1-2, is EPEVTQTPSHQVTQMGQEVILRCVPISNHLYFYWYRQILGQKVEFLVSFYNNEISEKSEIFDDQFSVERPDGSNFTLKIRSTKLEDSAMYFCASSFVTYGYTFGSGTRLTVV.

This chain joins TRBV29-1 and TRBJ2-5; D possibly corresponds to TRBD2 (6 bases). Germline loops: CDR1 SQVTM, CDR2 ANQGSEA. The CDR3 has 16 amino acids. With 0 bases removed from V and 0 bases from J, the gap between germline ends came to 14 bases. The CDR3 DNA follows: TGCAGCGTTGAAGAGGGGAGCGGGTGGTACCAAGAGACCCAGTACTTC. Translation: CSVEEGSGWYQETQYF. The full variable domain, its missing parts supplied by reference TRBV29-1 and TRBJ2-5, is SAVISQKPSRDICQRGTSLTIQCQVDSQVTMMFWYRQQPGQSLTLIATANQGSEATYESGFVIDKFPISRPNLTFSTLTVSNMSPEDSSIYLCSVEEGSGWYQETQYFGPGTRLLVL.

This rearrangement joins TRBV29-1 to TRBJ2-1, with 8 bases that match TRBD1. After removal of 5 bases from V and 0 bases from J, the junction contained 12 bases not matched to a gene. Germline V lookup: CDR1 SQVTM, CDR2 ANQGSEA. The CDR3 extends over 17 amino acids. The CDR3 loop is CSVMDRVSRGSYNEQFF. The CDR3 nucleotides read TGCAGCGTTATGGACAGGGTGAGTCGTGGCTCCTACAATGAGCAGTTCTTC.

The chain combines TRBV7-2 with TRBJ2-4, with D unresolved. CDR1 and CDR2 (germline): SGHTA, FQGNSA. The CDR3 is 19 amino acids. V lost 0 bases and J 1 base, leaving 19 bases between the germline ends. Here the CDR3 reads CASSLAVMERISAKNIQYF. The CDR3 nucleotides are TGTGCCAGCAGCTTAGCGGTTATGGAGAGGATCTCGGCCAAAAACATTCAGTACTTC. The variable domain in full, with the rest retrieved from reference TRBV7-2 and TRBJ2-4, is GAGVSQSPSNKVTEKGKDVELRCDPISGHTALYWYRQSLGQGLEFLIYFQGNSAPDKSGLPSDRFSAERTGGSVSTLTIQRTQQEDSAVYLCASSLAVMERISAKNIQYFGAGTRLSVL.

The chain links TRBV4-1 to TRBJ1-2; weak D call: TRBD1 (6 bases). The CDR3 loop spans 16 amino acids. Trimming took off 4 bases at V and 4 bases at J, with 19 bases between the two ends. Germline V gene data show CDR1 as MGHRA and CDR2 as YSYEKL. CDR3 in amino acids: CASSPQSVRTVYGYTF. The CDR3 DNA reads as TGCGCCAGCAGCCCTCAGTCGGTGAGGACAGTCTATGGCTACACCTTC.

Worth noting for this clone: Within the sample, other DNA sequences also encode this same CDR3. The CDR3 sequence is CASSQEGGRNTEAFF. The CDR3 DNA reads TGCGCCAGCAGCCAAGAAGGGGGCCGGAACACTGAAGCTTTCTTT. This chain uses TRBV4-1 with TRBJ1-1; 7 bases fit TRBD1. The length of the CDR3 is 15 residues. Losses at the gene ends were 0 bases for V and 1 base for J; bases not matched to a gene: 2. Per germline, CDR1 MGHRA and CDR2 YSYEKL.

The chain employs TRBV6-1 and TRBJ1-1; 8 positions match TRBD1. The junction had 8 bases not matched to a gene; V was cut back by 7 bases and J by 10 bases. Germline V gene sequence: CDR1 MNHNS, CDR2 SASEGT. This CDR3 has 12 amino acids. The CDR3 protein is CASIATGARAFF. Written as DNA, the CDR3 is TGTGCCAGCATCGCGACAGGGGCCCGAGCTTTCTTT.

Worth noting for this clone: Other DNA sequences in the same sample also yield this CDR3. J is TRBJ2-7 and V is TRBV7-8; D unresolved. V was trimmed by 0 bases and J by 1 base, leaving 16 bases between them. The CDR3 consists of 17 residues. From germline, CDR1 is SGHVS and CDR2 FQNEAQ. CDR3 amino acids: CASSLARFGVGSYEQYF. CDR3 bases: TGTGCCAGCAGCTTAGCTCGGTTTGGGGTAGGGTCCTACGAGCAGTACTTC.

This clone appeared once. The rearrangement links TRBV19 to TRBJ1-2; the match to TRBD1 covers 9 bases. The CDR3 loop spans 14 amino acids. Germline loops: CDR1 LNHDA, CDR2 SQIVND (reference sequence). V lost 9 bases to trimming and J lost 2 bases; unmatched junction nucleotides: 7. CDR3: CASQTTGGNYGYTF. CDR3 sequence (DNA): TGTGCCAGCCAAACGACAGGGGGAAACTATGGCTACACCTTC.

Comments on this clone: This specimen includes other DNA sequences encoding the same CDR3. The rearrangement uses TRBV6-5 and TRBJ2-3; the D is unclear. Trimming took off 0 bases at V and 1 base at J, with 5 bases between the two ends. The CDR3 length is 14 residues. Germline V gene lookup returns CDR1 MNHEY and CDR2 SVGAGI. The CDR3 DNA reads as TGTGCCAGCAGTTACTCCACAGGCACAGATACGCAGTATTTT. This translates into CASSYSTGTDTQYF.

The chain employs TRBV28 and TRBJ1-5, with D tentatively TRBD1 (5 bases). Germline-derived CDR1 and CDR2 are MDHEN and SYDVKM. CDR3 length: 18 amino acids. The V gene lost 3 bases and the J gene lost 3 bases, with 21 bases spanning the gap. The CDR3 reads CASSLVGLDAPSNQPQHF. CDR3 DNA sequence: TGTGCCAGCAGTTTGGTGGGACTAGATGCCCCCTCCAATCAGCCCCAGCATTTT.

On this clone: The identical CDR3 is also encoded by other nucleotide sequences in the sample. The chain employs TRBV9 and TRBJ2-5, with D perhaps TRBD2 (5 bases). V lost 4 bases to trimming and J lost 1 base, with 5 bases between them. Germline loops: CDR1 SGDLS, CDR2 YYNGEE. This CDR3 is 12 amino acids long. The CDR3 region is CASSRGQETQYF. In DNA form, the CDR3 reads TGTGCCAGCAGCCGGGGCCAAGAGACCCAGTACTTC.

This rearrangement joins TRBV7-2 to TRBJ2-3; D could derive from TRBD1 or TRBD2 (6 bases each). This CDR3 contains 17 residues. Germline V gene lookup returns CDR1 SGHTA and CDR2 FQGNSA. Trimming cost V 4 bases and J 7 bases, with 24 bases left between them. The CDR3 DNA reads as TGTGCCAGCAGCTCCAAAAAGGGGGGCGGGTTAACCAATACGCAGTATTTT. Translating it yields CASSSKKGGGLTNTQYF.

This rearrangement joins TRBV30 to TRBJ1-1; D not resolved. Germline V gene sequence: CDR1 GTSNPN, CDR2 SVGIG (reference sequence). Trimming left V 5 bases short and J 6 bases short, with 10 bases between. The CDR3 totals 11 residues. CDR3 coding DNA: TGTGCCTGGTCTCGGTTGGCTGAAGCTTTCTTT. Its translation: CAWSRLAEAFF.

Points on this clone: Other nucleotide sequences from this sample produce the same CDR3. The gene calls are TRBV10-3 and TRBJ2-7; D gene uncertain. The CDR3 runs to 11 residues. V lost 2 bases, J lost 6 bases, and 5 bases lay in between. The germline V gene has CDR1 ENHRY and CDR2 SYGVKD. The CDR3 bases are TGTGCCATCAGTGAGATGGGCGAGCAGTACTTC. The encoded protein is CAISEMGEQYF.

In regard to this clone: Being one base from a much bigger clone, this may be a read error. CDR3 in DNA: TGTGCCAGCAGCTTTGGGACAGGGAAAGGAAACACCATATATTTT. Translating gives CASSFGTGKGNTIYF. The V call is TRBV7-2, the J call TRBJ1-3; 9 bases are a match to TRBD1. From germline, CDR1 is SGHTA and CDR2 FQGNSA. CDR3 size: 15 residues. The J segment lost 4 bases and the V segment lost 3 bases, leaving 4 bases of the junction unmatched.

The CDR3 spells CASSRSMSRGLNTEAFF. CDR3 nucleotides: TGCGCCAGCAGCCGAAGTATGAGCAGGGGACTAAACACTGAAGCTTTCTTT. This rearrangement joins TRBV4-1 to TRBJ1-1; possible D gene TRBD1, 6 bases. The V and J ends lost 4 bases and 2 bases respectively, with 20 bases between them. The CDR3 is 17 amino acids. CDR1 is MGHRA, CDR2 YSYEKL, per germline.